A selection of T cell receptor beta chains follows, all from one sample in a study of cytomegalovirus exposure and HLA in healthy donors. The assay was immunoSEQ multiplex PCR, and TCRdb's table has in-frame clones only and misses some. The profile covers 95,000 to 120,000 clones, with approximately 85% appearing a single time and 3% to 3.5% taken by the ten largest. Sequencing was performed on PBMCs. The receptor set was obtained from a young woman in good health and CMV-seronegative. CDR3s include the opening cysteine and the closing phenylalanine or tryptophan. A D gene is named only where the DNA matches it firmly. Expanded clones are given a class, and other clones once, few, many or no size at all.

TRBJ1-2 | 15 | NA | NA | TRBV10-3 | CAISRLGQGDYGYTF | TGTGCCATCAGCCGGTTGGGGCAGGGCGACTATGGCTACACCTTC
TRBJ2-1 | 15 | NA | NA | TRBV5-4 | CASSPLPLSYNEQFF | TGTGCCAGCAGCCCCCTCCCGCTATCCTACAATGAGCAGTTCTTC
TRBJ2-2 | 17 | NA | once | TRBV2 | CASSPKGNNLNTGELFF | TGTGCCAGCAGCCCCAAGGGGAACAACTTGAACACCGGGGAGCTGTTTTTT
TRBJ1-1 | 13 | NA | NA | TRBV7-9 | CASSFGSTTEAFF | TGTGCCAGCAGCTTCGGGAGTACAACTGAAGCTTTCTTT
TRBJ1-1 | 16 | NA | NA | TRBV6-5 | CASSYSGDKMNTEAFF | TGTGCCAGCAGTTACTCGGGGGACAAGATGAACACTGAAGCTTTCTTT
TRBJ1-2 | 18 | TRBD1 | few | TRBV7-3 | CASSLLPDPGQGFYGYTF | TGTGCCAGCAGCTTACTCCCCGACCCGGGACAGGGGTTCTATGGCTACACCTTC
TRBJ2-7 | 15 | TRBD2 | NA | TRBV15 | CATSKEREGHDEQYF | TGTGCCACCAGCAAGGAAAGGGAGGGGCACGACGAGCAGTACTTC
TRBJ2-7 | 13 | NA | NA | TRBV11-2 | CASSYGSSYEQYF | TGTGCCAGCAGCTACGGGTCCTCCTACGAGCAGTACTTC
TRBJ1-5 | 16 | TRBD1 | NA | TRBV4-1 | CASSQDSEGALQPQHF | TGCGCCAGCAGCCAAGATAGCGAGGGGGCGCTTCAGCCCCAGCATTTT
TRBJ2-7 | 18 | NA | NA | TRBV12-2 | CASRLEGQWGQGLYEQYF | TGTGCAAGTCGCTTAGAGGGTCAGTGGGGACAGGGACTCTACGAGCAGTACTTC
TRBJ1-5 | 17 | NA | NA | TRBV30 | CAWSVKGRGVSNQPQHF | TGTGCCTGGAGTGTAAAAGGGAGGGGAGTTAGCAATCAGCCCCAGCATTTT
TRBJ2-3 | 11 | NA | once | TRBV2 | CAGSSPDTQYF | TGTGCCGGATCTAGTCCGGATACGCAGTATTTT
TRBJ1-5 | 16 | NA | NA | TRBV6-6 | CASSYNSVARNQPQHF | TGTGCCAGCAGTTACAATTCAGTAGCCCGTAATCAGCCCCAGCATTTT
TRBJ1-1 | 12 | NA | NA | TRBV10-2 | CASSPWNTEAFF | TGCGCCAGCAGCCCGTGGAACACTGAAGCTTTCTTT
TRBJ2-1 | 15 | TRBD2 | NA | TRBV27 | CASSSTLAGEGEQFF | TGTGCCAGCAGTTCAACACTAGCGGGGGAGGGTGAGCAGTTCTTC
TRBJ2-7 | 13 | TRBD1 | NA | TRBV5-1 | CASSWDRTYEQYF | TGCGCCAGCAGCTGGGACAGAACCTACGAGCAGTACTTC
TRBJ1-2 | 17 | NA | once | TRBV7-8 | CASSLEGVTWGNYGYTF | TGTGCCAGCAGCTTAGAAGGGGTAACGTGGGGAAACTATGGCTACACCTTC
TRBJ2-1 | 14 | TRBD1 | NA | TRBV4-1 | CASSPRTGTDEQFF | TGCGCCAGCAGCCCTCGGACAGGGACAGATGAGCAGTTCTTC
TRBJ2-3 | 16 | NA | NA | TRBV30 | CAWRWTDTMNTDTQYF | TGTGCCTGGAGGTGGACAGATACTATGAACACAGATACGCAGTATTTT
TRBJ2-1 | 15 | TRBD2 | NA | TRBV9 | CASSVGLAGWDEQFF | TGTGCCAGCAGCGTGGGACTAGCGGGATGGGATGAGCAGTTCTTC
TRBJ1-4 | 17 | TRBD1 | NA | TRBV6-1 | CASSEATGGSTTEKLFF | TGTGCCAGCAGTGAAGCCACAGGGGGATCAACTACTGAAAAACTGTTTTTT
TRBJ2-2 | 15 | TRBD1 | NA | TRBV6-5 | CASSPGTGGRGELFF | TGTGCCAGCAGTCCCGGGACAGGGGGGCGCGGGGAGCTGTTTTTT
TRBJ2-1 | 16 | NA | NA | TRBV9 | CASSVDDGGLYNEQFF | TGTGCCAGCAGCGTAGATGACGGGGGATTATACAATGAGCAGTTCTTC
TRBJ1-3 | 16 | NA | NA | TRBV30 | CAWATFESTRRNTIYF | TGTGCCTGGGCTACCTTCGAATCCACGAGAAGAAACACCATATATTTT
TRBJ2-5 | 14 | NA | NA | TRBV9 | CASSVAGGSETQYF | TGTGCCAGCAGCGTAGCGGGGGGCTCGGAGACCCAGTACTTC
TRBJ2-5 | 13 | NA | NA | TRBV28 | CASSLSGRETQYF | TGTGCCAGCAGTTTATCTGGCAGGGAGACCCAGTACTTC
TRBJ2-5 | 14 | NA | NA | TRBV5-1 | CASSLDPRGETQYF | TGCGCCAGCAGCTTGGACCCAAGAGGAGAGACCCAGTACTTC
TRBJ1-2 | 17 | TRBD1 | NA | TRBV4-1 | CASSQDSFEGAVYGYTF | TGCGCCAGCAGCCAAGATTCGTTCGAGGGGGCGGTCTATGGCTACACCTTC
TRBJ2-1 | 13 | NA | NA | TRBV7-3 | CASSQEVANEQFF | TGTGCCAGCAGCCAAGAAGTAGCCAATGAGCAGTTCTTC
TRBJ2-2 | 15 | NA | NA | TRBV2 | CASRLTATNTGELFF | TGTGCCAGCAGACTGACAGCTACGAACACCGGGGAGCTGTTTTTT
TRBJ1-5 | 13 | NA | NA | TRBV19 | CASSTQVDQPQHF | TGTGCCAGTAGTACCCAGGTCGATCAGCCCCAGCATTTT
TRBJ2-7 | 15 | TRBD2 | NA | TRBV5-1 | CASSLKRGDHYEQYF | TGCGCCAGCAGCTTGAAGCGGGGGGACCACTACGAGCAGTACTTC
TRBJ2-7 | 17 | NA | NA | TRBV7-8 | CASSLVGGQGGLGEQYF | TGTGCCAGCAGCTTAGTCGGGGGTCAGGGAGGTCTGGGCGAGCAGTACTTC
TRBJ2-1 | 13 | NA | NA | TRBV6-5 | CASSYSMTGEQFF | TGTGCCAGCAGTTACTCGATGACAGGCGAGCAGTTCTTC
TRBJ2-2 | 14 | TRBD2 | NA | TRBV29-1 | CSALAGENTGELFF | TGCAGCGCCTTAGCGGGGGAAAACACCGGGGAGCTGTTTTTT
TRBJ2-4 | 16 | TRBD1 | once | TRBV28 | CASSLRDRVPKNIQYF | TGTGCCAGCAGTTTACGGGACAGGGTGCCCAAAAACATTCAGTACTTC
TRBJ1-3 | 15 | TRBD1 | NA | TRBV4-1 | CASSHGTGSGNTIYF | TGCGCCAGCAGCCATGGGACAGGCTCTGGAAACACCATATATTTT
TRBJ2-2 | 16 | TRBD1 | NA | TRBV30 | CAWSAVTGPNTGELFF | TGTGCCTGGAGTGCCGTGACAGGGCCGAACACCGGGGAGCTGTTTTTT
TRBJ2-7 | 15 | TRBD1 | NA | TRBV4-1 | CASSQGRDRVYEQYF | TGCGCCAGCAGCCAAGGCCGGGACAGGGTCTACGAGCAGTACTTC
TRBJ2-1 | 14 | TRBD2 | NA | TRBV27 | CASIPGGPGNEQFF | TGTGCCAGCATTCCGGGGGGGCCGGGTAATGAGCAGTTCTTC
TRBJ2-7 | 14 | NA | NA | TRBV28 | CASSLLGPGYEQYF | TGTGCCAGCAGTTTATTGGGGCCCGGGTACGAGCAGTACTTC
TRBJ1-2 | 15 | NA | NA | TRBV19 | CASSTPRDFVSGYTF | TGTGCCAGTAGTACCCCTCGGGACTTCGTAAGTGGCTACACCTTC
TRBJ1-2 | 12 | TRBD1 | few | TRBV2 | CASRQGPYGYTF | TGTGCCAGCCGACAGGGCCCGTATGGCTACACCTTC
TRBJ2-2 | 16 | TRBD2 | NA | TRBV7-8 | CASSSGWTSPSGELFF | TGTGCCAGCAGCTCGGGGTGGACTAGCCCCTCCGGGGAGCTGTTTTTT
TRBJ1-2 | 14 | TRBD1 | once | TRBV27 | CASSSDRAGYGYTF | TGTGCCAGCAGTTCGGACAGGGCTGGCTATGGCTACACCTTC
TRBJ1-1 | 15 | TRBD1 | NA | TRBV6-4 | CASSDSEDRATEAFF | TGTGCCAGCAGTGACTCCGAGGACAGGGCCACTGAAGCTTTCTTT
TRBJ2-2 | 13 | NA | NA | TRBV9 | CASSVGSTGELFF | TGTGCCAGCAGCGTAGGCAGCACCGGGGAGCTGTTTTTT
TRBJ2-7 | 15 | TRBD1 | NA | TRBV6-5 | CASRPGGQGSYEQYF | TGTGCCAGCCGACCGGGCGGACAGGGCTCCTACGAGCAGTACTTC
TRBJ1-2 | 15 | NA | NA | TRBV7-9 | CASSLAIEANYGYTF | TGTGCCAGCAGCTTAGCGATAGAGGCTAACTATGGCTACACCTTC
TRBJ1-6 | 17 | TRBD1 | NA | TRBV4-1 | CASSHQTGQGKNSPLHF | TGCGCCAGCAGCCACCAGACGGGACAGGGGAAAAATTCACCCCTCCACTTT
TRBJ1-4 | 16 | NA | NA | TRBV25-1 | CASTRGAPTTNEKLFF | TGTGCCAGCACCCGCGGGGCCCCCACAACTAATGAAAAACTGTTTTTT
TRBJ1-2 | 11 | NA | NA | TRBV7-7 | CASVENYGYTF | TGTGCCAGCGTAGAAAACTATGGCTACACCTTC
TRBJ2-5 | 13 | NA | NA | TRBV30 | CAWSEGPGETQYF | TGTGCCTGGAGTGAGGGGCCAGGGGAGACCCAGTACTTC
TRBJ2-6 | 17 | TRBD2 | NA | TRBV19 | CASSNSGGISGANVLTF | TGTGCCAGTAGTAATAGCGGGGGCATCTCTGGGGCCAACGTCCTGACTTTC
TRBJ2-3 | 15 | TRBD2 | NA | TRBV4-1 | CASSQQAGFSDTQYF | TGCGCCAGCAGCCAACAAGCGGGGTTTTCAGATACGCAGTATTTT
TRBJ1-2 | 22 | NA | NA | TRBV1 | CTSSQADRGLDRYQSVDYGYTF | TGCACCAGCAGCCAAGCAGACAGGGGACTTGATAGGTACCAATCGGTGGACTATGGCTACACCTTC